This T cell receptor beta chain came from a study of Ad26.COV2.S vaccination and SARS-CoV-2 variants. On the study more broadly: Once, or twice with 56 days between doses, Ad26.COV2.S was given intramuscularly.

Treatment specified: about 20 received Ad26.COV2.S at low or high dose, single or two shots; about 5 received placebo; per-sample allocation not given. Vaccine and placebo recipients were sampled on day 63 after the first injection. Deletions cut 2 bases from V and 0 bases from J, with 11 bases between. Germline loops: CDR1 KGHSH, CDR2 LQKENI. CDR3 length equals 16 residues. Profiled with immunoSEQ multiplex PCR; TCRdb holds only in-frame clones, not every one. The sample consists of roughly 390,000 clones, approximately 90% of them appearing once. The source material was peripheral blood, sampled in a trial of Ad26.COV2.S vaccine versus placebo. This clonotype originated in a person between 18 and 60 years old who received the Ad26.COV2.S COVID-19 vaccine or a placebo. The genes are TRBV18 and TRBJ1-5; D not resolved. The CDR3: CASSPFPPGSNQPQHF. CDR3 in DNA: TGTGCCAGCTCACCATTTCCCCCCGGTAGCAATCAGCCCCAGCATTTT.